Each of the 26 T cell receptor beta chains below was sequenced from the same sample in a study of cytomegalovirus exposure and HLA in healthy donors. Amplification used 60 Vbeta primers and 13 Jbeta primers. Sequencing was performed with immunoSEQ multiplex PCR; in TCRdb, only in-frame clones are kept and a portion is missing. The table records about 130,000 clones, roughly 63% of them present only once. Sample: PBMCs. The receptors shown here come from a man aged 25-40 years in good health and CMV-seropositive.

The chain joins TRBV30 to TRBJ2-7; no firm D call. CDR1 GTSNPN and CDR2 SVGIG come from the germline V gene (reference sequence). V shed 0 bases and J shed 1 base, with 4 bases lying between them. The CDR3 is 12 amino acids. This CDR3 reads CAWSVLSYEQYF. For the CDR3, the DNA is TGTGCCTGGAGTGTACTATCCTACGAGCAGTACTTC.

V usage is TRBV20-1 and J usage is TRBJ2-7; D perhaps matches TRBD1 (5 bases). This CDR3 is built from 11 residues. V was clipped by 8 bases and J by 3 bases, with 11 bases between them. Germline V gene lookup returns CDR1 DFQATT and CDR2 SNEGSKA (reference sequence). CDR3: CSKTRVYEQYF. The CDR3 bases are TGCAGTAAGACCAGGGTCTACGAGCAGTACTTC.

This clone was observed a handful of times. This rearrangement joins TRBV7-3 to TRBJ2-7; 9 bases agree with TRBD2. The CDR3 contains 15 residues. The junction had 6 bases not matched to a gene; V was cut back by 3 bases and J by 3 bases. Germline V gene data show CDR1 as SGHTA and CDR2 as FQGTGA. The CDR3 spells CASSLGPSGNYEQYF. The CDR3 coding sequence is TGTGCCAGCAGCTTGGGGCCTAGCGGGAACTACGAGCAGTACTTC.

This clone has more than one count but fewer than ten. The genes are TRBV7-9 and TRBJ2-3, with 7 bases lining up with TRBD2. V lost 6 bases and J lost 2; bases outside the gene matches: 14. The V gene's germline CDR1 is SEHNR and CDR2 FQNEAQ (reference sequence). CDR3 size: 17 residues. CDR3 DNA sequence: TGTGCCAGCAGTCCCTCCCTCTCTAGCGGACCCACAGATACGCAGTATTTT. Protein product: CASSPSLSSGPTDTQYF.

This chain uses TRBV4-3 with TRBJ2-6, with TRBD1 identical over 8 bases. The CDR3 loop spans 21 amino acids. Trimming cost V 1 base and J 0 bases; bases outside gene matches: 14. The germline V gene encodes CDR1 LGHNA and CDR2 YSLEER. The CDR3 region has the DNA TGCGCCAGCAGCCAAGGTACCAGGGGGCTAGTAACCGGCTCTGGGGCCAACGTCCTGACTTTC. It specifies CASSQGTRGLVTGSGANVLTF.

The rearrangement joins TRBV7-8 to TRBJ1-5; D not resolved. Germline V gene sequence: CDR1 SGHVS, CDR2 FQNEAQ. Trimming cost V 2 bases and J 7 bases, with 9 bases left between them. CDR3 length: 13 amino acids. This CDR3 is CASSLRDQQPQHF. The CDR3 DNA follows: TGTGCCAGCAGCTTACGGGATCAGCAGCCCCAGCATTTT.

This clone appeared a few times. The chain combines TRBV28 with TRBJ2-3, with 8 nucleotides matching TRBD2. Germline V gene sequence: CDR1 MDHEN, CDR2 SYDVKM. The CDR3 runs to 15 residues. Unmatched junction bases numbered 5, after V lost 5 bases and J lost 1 base. The DNA of the CDR3 is TGTGCCAGCAGTGAGCGGGAGCGTCGCACAGATACGCAGTATTTT. It specifies CASSERERRTDTQYF. The full variable domain, in which reference TRBV28 and TRBJ2-3 provide the parts outside the CDR3, is DVKVTQSSRYLVKRTGEKVFLECVQDMDHENMFWYRQDPGLGLRLIYFSYDVKMKEKGDIPEGYSVSREKKERFSLILESASTNQTSMYLCASSERERRTDTQYFGPGTRLTVL.

This clone occurred once. This chain connects TRBV10-3 to TRBJ1-1; D remains unclear. CDR3 length: 14 amino acids. The germline V gene has CDR1 ENHRY and CDR2 SYGVKD. The V gene lost 3 bases and the J gene lost 0 bases, with 8 bases spanning the gap. CDR3 sequence (DNA): TGTGCCATCAGTGATCCAGGTATGAACACTGAAGCTTTCTTT. Translated, it gives CAISDPGMNTEAFF.

This chain uses TRBV5-1 with TRBJ1-2, with D maybe TRBD1 (5 bases). Trimming cost V 6 bases and J 3 bases, with 15 bases left between them. This CDR3 comprises 14 residues. Germline lookup yields CDR1 SGHRS and CDR2 YFSETQ. CDR3 protein: CASKESGGDYGYTF. The CDR3 bases are TGCGCCAGCAAAGAGAGTGGGGGGGACTATGGCTACACCTTC. The full variable domain, in which reference TRBV5-1 and TRBJ1-2 provide the parts outside the CDR3, is KAGVTQTPRYLIKTRGQQVTLSCSPISGHRSVSWYQQTPGQGLQFLFEYFSETQRNKGNFPGRFSGRQFSNSRSEMNVSTLELGDSALYLCASKESGGDYGYTFGSGTRLTVV.

The rearrangement uses TRBV7-3 and TRBJ1-1, with TRBD1 matching 7 bases. This CDR3 is built from 15 residues. V lost 0 bases, J lost 2 bases, and 3 bases stayed unmatched. The germline V gene encodes CDR1 SGHTA and CDR2 FQGTGA. The CDR3 sequence is CASSLTGDRNTEAFF. The CDR3 nucleotides are TGTGCCAGCAGCTTAACAGGGGACAGAAACACTGAAGCTTTCTTT.

The CDR3 is CASSQALAGYEQYF. In DNA form, the CDR3 reads TGTGCCAGCAGCCAAGCGCTAGCGGGGTACGAGCAGTACTTC. This sequence joins TRBV4-2 and TRBJ2-7; 9 nucleotides align to TRBD2. This CDR3 has 14 residues. The V gene's germline CDR1 is LGHNA and CDR2 YNFKEQ. With V trimmed by 1 base and J by 4 bases, 2 bases remained unmatched.

The rearrangement uses TRBV19 and TRBJ2-1; 10 bases match TRBD2. The CDR3 length is 14 residues. Per the germline V gene, CDR1 is LNHDA and CDR2 is SQIVND (reference sequence). Losses at the gene ends were 4 bases for V and 4 bases for J; bases not matched to a gene: 1. For the CDR3, the DNA is TGTGCCAGTAGTAAACTAGCGGGGTACAATGAGCAGTTCTTC. This translates into CASSKLAGYNEQFF.

CDR3 in amino acids: CASSLTGSNQPQHF. DNA for the CDR3: TGCGCCAGCAGCTTGACAGGTAGCAATCAGCCCCAGCATTTT. This sequence joins TRBV5-1 and TRBJ1-5, with D tentatively TRBD1 (5 bases). V gave up 1 base and J gave up 0 bases, with 5 bases separating them. Germline-derived CDR1 and CDR2 are SGHRS and YFSETQ. The CDR3 spans 14 residues.

The rearrangement uses TRBV18 and TRBJ2-7; TRBD2 aligns across 11 bases. Germline V gives CDR1 KGHSH, CDR2 LQKENI. The CDR3 consists of 18 residues. J was trimmed by 2 bases and V by 4 bases; bases with no gene match: 13. Here the CDR3 reads CASSLPGLAGRPPYEQYF. CDR3 DNA sequence: TGTGCCAGCTCACTGCCTGGACTAGCGGGTCGCCCACCCTACGAGCAGTACTTC. The entire variable domain, with the rest obtained from reference TRBV18 and TRBJ2-7, is as follows: NAGVMQNPRHLVRRRGQEARLRCSPMKGHSHVYWYRQLPEEGLKFMVYLQKENIIDESGMPKERFSAEFPKEGPSILRIQQVVRGDSAAYFCASSLPGLAGRPPYEQYFGPGTRLTVT.

This clone was seen a handful of times. This chain connects TRBV9 to TRBJ2-2; weak D call: TRBD1 (6 bases). CDR3 length: 15 residues. V dropped 4 bases and J dropped 1 base, with 11 bases sitting between them. CDR1 is SGDLS, CDR2 YYNGEE, per germline. CDR3: CASSLRTENTGELFF. Written as DNA, the CDR3 is TGTGCCAGCAGCCTACGGACAGAGAACACCGGGGAGCTGTTTTTT.

In this sample, this clone turned up once. The chain joins TRBV7-2 to TRBJ1-5; no clear D gene. CDR1 and CDR2 (germline): SGHTA, FQGNSA. V shed 1 base and J shed 9 bases, with 10 bases lying between them. This CDR3 contains 13 residues. CDR3: CASSLDPTGPQHF. The CDR3, as DNA: TGTGCCAGCAGCTTAGACCCTACGGGGCCCCAGCATTTT.

This clone was counted only a few times. This chain links TRBV4-2 with TRBJ2-7, with a weak D call TRBD2 (6 bases). V was cut by 1 base and J by 0 bases, with 10 bases left in between. The CDR3 has 15 residues. The germline gives CDR1 LGHNA, CDR2 YNFKEQ. The CDR3 here is CASSQGRGSSYEQYF. The CDR3, as DNA: TGTGCCAGCAGCCAAGGGCGGGGTAGCTCCTACGAGCAGTACTTC.

The V call is TRBV15, the J call TRBJ2-1; D unresolved. The V gene lost 3 bases and the J gene lost 4 bases, with 10 bases spanning the gap. CDR1 is LNHNV, CDR2 YYDKDF, per germline (reference sequence). The CDR3 extends over 14 amino acids. The DNA for the CDR3 is TGTGCCACCAGCAGCGGTCTGCCTTACAATGAGCAGTTCTTC. Protein product: CATSSGLPYNEQFF. The full variable domain, rest sourced from reference TRBV15 and TRBJ2-1, is DAMVIQNPRYQVTQFGKPVTLSCSQTLNHNVMYWYQQKSSQAPKLLFHYYDKDFNNEADTPDNFQSRRPNTSFCFLDIRSPGLGDTAMYLCATSSGLPYNEQFFGPGTRLTVL.

V and J are TRBV7-2 and TRBJ2-1, with 11 positions matching TRBD1. V shed 3 bases, J shed 4 bases, and the junction held 5 bases outside the gene matches. CDR3 length: 16 residues. In germline, CDR1 is SGHTA, CDR2 FQGNSA. CDR3 in DNA: TGTGCCAGCAGCTTGGCCGGGACAGGGGGATACAATGAGCAGTTCTTC. Translated: CASSLAGTGGYNEQFF.

The chain carries TRBV5-1 and TRBJ2-2; a weak D match, TRBD2 (6 bases). V was clipped by 1 base and J by 5 bases, with 15 bases between them. The length of the CDR3 is 16 residues. The germline V gene encodes CDR1 SGHRS and CDR2 YFSETQ. This CDR3 reads CASSLQSGSGTGELFF. CDR3 nucleotide sequence: TGCGCCAGCAGCTTGCAGTCCGGGAGCGGAACCGGGGAGCTGTTTTTT.

V gene TRBV4-3 combines with J gene TRBJ2-7, with 9 bases identical to TRBD1. This CDR3 region has 15 residues. CDR1 and CDR2 (germline): LGHNA, YSLEER. Unmatched junction bases numbered 6, after V lost 2 bases and J lost 4 bases. CDR3 sequence reads: CASSQTGTGRYEQYF. CDR3 bases: TGCGCCAGCAGCCAAACCGGGACAGGGAGGTACGAGCAGTACTTC.

The V call is TRBV5-4, the J call TRBJ2-1; TRBD2 aligns across 9 bases. This CDR3 comprises 16 residues. Germline V gives CDR1 SGHNT, CDR2 YYREEE (reference sequence). The ends lost 1 base at V and 5 bases at J; junction bases unmatched: 7. DNA for the CDR3: TGTGCCAGCAGCTTGCGGTGGGCTAGCGGGAACAATGAGCAGTTCTTC. This encodes CASSLRWASGNNEQFF.

This sequence joins TRBV2 and TRBJ2-5; 7 nucleotides match TRBD1. The better agreement between TRBJ2-7 and the DNA end casts doubt on the J call. CDR3 size: 15 residues. From germline, CDR1 is SNHLY and CDR2 FYNNEI. Here the CDR3 DNA reads TGTGCCAGCAGTGAAGCAGCAGGGGGCTCCTACGAGCAGTACTTC. Translated, it gives CASSEAAGGSYEQYF.

The J gene is TRBJ2-2, the V gene TRBV10-1; weak D call: TRBD1 (6 bases). The CDR3 contains 16 residues. Per germline, CDR1 WNHNN and CDR2 SYGVQD (reference sequence). The V and J ends lost 1 base and 5 bases respectively, with 14 bases between them. The CDR3 loop reads CASSEFRGIETGELFF. As DNA, the CDR3 is TGCGCCAGCAGTGAGTTCAGGGGAATCGAAACCGGGGAGCTGTTTTTT.

The V call is TRBV6-5, the J call TRBJ2-5; unclear D gene. V was pared by 4 bases and J by 5 bases, with 14 bases between. This CDR3 comprises 14 residues. Germline lookup yields CDR1 MNHEY and CDR2 SVGAGI. The CDR3 coding sequence is TGTGCCAGCAGTTGGAGTTTGTCTGGGGAGACCCAGTACTTC. This sequence encodes CASSWSLSGETQYF.

V is TRBV19 and J is TRBJ1-2; 9 nucleotides match TRBD1. This CDR3 is 14 amino acids long. Trimming removed 5 bases from V and 3 bases from J; junction bases left unmatched: 4. Germline V gene lookup returns CDR1 LNHDA and CDR2 SQIVND (reference sequence). CDR3 sequence: CASSSGTGYYGYTF. The DNA for the CDR3 is TGTGCCAGTAGTTCCGGGACAGGGTACTATGGCTACACCTTC.